These T cell receptor beta chains were read from a single sample in a study of blood T cells in healthy people across ages. TCRdb reprocessed the 5' RACE reads via MiXCR and lists one record per CDR3 protein. The profile shows over 1,500,000 distinct CDR3 sequences, around 48% of them singletons. The sequenced material came from blood. The origin of the receptors is a woman aged 40 to 49 in good health. The CDR3 runs from the conserved cysteine through the conserved F or W. D genes are given only for firm matches. Size is omitted from some rows. Given values are once, few, many or a class for expanded clones.

TRBV9	once	-	TRBJ1-4	TGTGCCAGCAGCGGGGGGACCGAGGGGGAAAAACTGTTTTTT	CASSGGTEGEKLFF
TRBV12-3/TRBV12-4	-	-	TRBJ2-3	TGTGCCAGCAGTTTTGGGGTGTCCGAGGCTAGCAGGGATACGCAGTATTTT	CASSFGVSEASRDTQYF
TRBV6-2/TRBV6-3	-	TRBD2	TRBJ2-1	TGTGCCAGCAGAGGAGCGGGGGGGCACGCTGAGCAGTTCTTC	CASRGAGGHAEQFF
TRBV7-9	once	-	TRBJ1-2	TGTGCCAGCAGCTTACAGGGAGGTCCTAACTATGGCCACACCTTC	CASSLQGGPNYGHTF
TRBV7-9	few	TRBD2	TRBJ2-1	TGTGCCAGCAGCCCAATATCTAACCCGGGGGGGCCGTACAATGAGCAGTTCTTC	CASSPISNPGGPYNEQFF
TRBV6-5	few	-	TRBJ2-1	TGTGCCAGCAGTCACGGGAACTTCGGACACAATGAGCAGTTCTTC	CASSHGNFGHNEQFF
TRBV7-8	-	-	TRBJ1-2	TGTGCCAGCAGCTTAGAAGGAACAGGGAGGCGATTTGGCTACACCTTC	CASSLEGTGRRFGYTF
TRBV7-2	-	TRBD1	TRBJ1-2	TGTGCCAGCAGCTCCCACTCCGGGACAGCAGTTAACTATGGCTACACCTTC	CASSSHSGTAVNYGYTF
TRBV7-2	few	TRBD2	TRBJ2-7	TGTGCCAGCAGCCCTCGGGCTAGCGGGGGGCCACTCTACGAGCAGTACTTC	CASSPRASGGPLYEQYF
TRBV2	few	TRBD2	TRBJ2-3	TGTGCCAGCAGTGAAAAGGGGGGACTAGCGGGGGACACAGATACGCAGTATTTT	CASSEKGGLAGDTDTQYF
TRBV18	many	-	TRBJ2-7	TGTGCCAGCTCACCACCGGGGAGACGCTACGAGCAGTACTTC	CASSPPGRRYEQYF
TRBV5-6	-	TRBD1	TRBJ2-4	TGTGCCAGCAGCGCGGGACAGGGGAACATTCAGTACTTC	CASSAGQGNIQYF
TRBV6-1	few	TRBD1	TRBJ2-5	TGTGCCAGCAGCCGACAGGGGCTGTACCAAGAGACCCAGTACTTC	CASSRQGLYQETQYF
TRBV29-1	-	-	TRBJ1-2	TGCAGCGTTGATGACGGGGGCGCCCCAGGTGGCTACACCTTC	CSVDDGGAPGGYTF
TRBV4-3	few	-	TRBJ2-3	TGCGCCAGCAGCCAAGACGGGGTCAGCACAGATACGCAGTATTTT	CASSQDGVSTDTQYF
TRBV4-2	-	TRBD2	TRBJ2-1	TGTGCCAGCAGCCAAACCCGGACTAGCTACAATGAGCAGTTCTTC	CASSQTRTSYNEQFF
TRBV4-3	-	-	TRBJ2-1	TGCGCCAGCAGCCAAGGTGGGGGGGCCGGCGGAGAGCAGTTCTTC	CASSQGGGAGGEQFF
TRBV20-1	-	TRBD1	TRBJ2-7	TGCAGTGCTAGGACAGGGGGCTTTTGCGAGCAGTACTTC	CSARTGGFCEQYF
TRBV3-1	-	TRBD2	TRBJ2-1	TGTGCCAGCAGCCAAGACCCAGCGGGGGCCTACAATGAGCAGTTCTTC	CASSQDPAGAYNEQFF
TRBV6-6	few	-	TRBJ1-1	TGTGCCAGCAGTAATGGTAGGGGGGAAGCTTTCTTT	CASSNGRGEAFF
TRBV11-1	-	-	TRBJ1-2	TGTGCCAGCGCAAGAATATACAGGGCCCCACAGGTGGGGGACGCTAACTATGGCTACACCTTC	CASARIYRAPQVGDANYGYTF
TRBV18	-	-	TRBJ2-3	TGTGCCAGCTTACCACCTGGGATTGACGCAGATACGCAGTATTTT	CASLPPGIDADTQYF
TRBV25-1	few	TRBD1	TRBJ1-2	TGTGCCAGCAGTAGACCCGGGACAGGGGGGGTCTACACCTTC	CASSRPGTGGVYTF
TRBV4-2	-	-	TRBJ2-5	TGTGTCAGCAGCCAAGAGGACAGACCCCAAGAGACCCAGTACTTC	CVSSQEDRPQETQYF
TRBV7-2	-	TRBD2	TRBJ2-3	TGTGCCAGCAGCTTACGGCTAGCGGGGTACACAGATACGCAGTATTTT	CASSLRLAGYTDTQYF
TRBV27	-	TRBD1	TRBJ1-2	TGTGCCAGCAGTTCCCAACCGGGACAGGGGGCGAGCTACACCTTC	CASSSQPGQGASYTF
TRBV7-3	-	TRBD1	TRBJ2-1	TGTGCCAGCAGCTTGCCCGGGACAGGGACTGAGCAGTTCTTC	CASSLPGTGTEQFF
TRBV7-2	-	TRBD1	TRBJ2-7	TGTGCCAGCAGCCCACAGGGGGACTACGAGCAGTACTTC	CASSPQGDYEQYF
TRBV11-2	-	TRBD1	TRBJ2-7	TGTGCCAGCAGCTTAGGAGACAGGGGCTGGCGCGAGCAGTACTTC	CASSLGDRGWREQYF
TRBV11-2	-	-	TRBJ2-5	TGTGCCAGCAGCTTGGTCGCGAACAGACCGTTAGGAGAGACCCAGTACTTC	CASSLVANRPLGETQYF
TRBV7-2	many	TRBD2	TRBJ2-5	TGTGCCAGCAGCTCCCGGACTAGCGGGGGGGAGACCCAGTACTTC	CASSSRTSGGETQYF
TRBV2	-	TRBD2	TRBJ2-3	TGTGCCAGCAGTGAAGGACTAGCGCAACTCACAGATACGCAGTATTTT	CASSEGLAQLTDTQYF
TRBV11-2	-	-	TRBJ1-6	TGTGCCAGCAGCTTAGATATAGCAACCCCTAGGACCCTCCACTTT	CASSLDIATPRTLHF
TRBV7-2	few	TRBD2	TRBJ2-7	TGTGCCAGCAGCCCCGTCGGGCGGGGGGGCTTTTACGAGCAGTACTTC	CASSPVGRGGFYEQYF
TRBV28	-	TRBD2	TRBJ2-3	TGTGCCAGCAGTCCCGGACTAGCGGGGGGACTTAACACAGATACGCAGTATTTT	CASSPGLAGGLNTDTQYF
TRBV7-8	-	TRBD2	TRBJ2-3	TGTGCCAGCAGCTTAGCAGATAGCGGGGGGGCCGCAGATACGCAGTATTTT	CASSLADSGGAADTQYF
TRBV5-5	-	TRBD1	TRBJ1-2	TGTGCCAGCAGCTTGGGTACAGGGGCGGGGAATGGCTACACCTTC	CASSLGTGAGNGYTF
TRBV9	few	-	TRBJ2-7	TGTGCCAGCAGCGTAGACCCATACAGCTACGAGCAGTACTTC	CASSVDPYSYEQYF
TRBV7-6	-	-	TRBJ2-7	TGTGCCAGCAGCGCCAGTGGAGTCGAGCAGTACTTC	CASSASGVEQYF
TRBV20-1	-	TRBD2	TRBJ2-7	TGCAGTGCTAGAGATTTGCGGAGCGGGGGATCCCTAGGGGAGCAGTACTTC	CSARDLRSGGSLGEQYF
TRBV7-8	-	TRBD1	TRBJ1-2	TGTGCCAGCAGCTCTAGGACAGGGGAGGCCTATGGCTACACCTTC	CASSSRTGEAYGYTF
TRBV27	few	TRBD1	TRBJ2-1	TGTGCCAGCACCTTAAGCGGAACAGGGGGCGGTTACAATGAGCAGTTCTTC	CASTLSGTGGGYNEQFF